Sequencing of this T cell receptor (beta chain) was carried out in a study of shared clonotypes between healthy human individuals. Study at large: CD4 naive and memory got three plates each, CD8 naive two, CD8 memory one.

The V gene's germline CDR1 is SGHRS and CDR2 YFSETQ. This CDR3 has 12 residues. V was clipped by 2 bases and J by 8 bases, with 10 bases between them. All of the donors resided in Nashville, Tennessee, and each was a Caucasian adult. Assay: immunoSEQ multiplex PCR; the TCRdb copy retains only in-frame clones and omits some. This sample carries under 2,500,000 clones, nearly 97% of them seen once, and the ten largest clones take around 0.13%. The sequenced sample consisted of naive CD4+ T cells sorted from blood. Indicated subset: CD45RA+ positively selected. J is TRBJ1-2 and V is TRBV5-1; D remains unclear. The source of this sequence is a man aged 18 to 30 in good health. The CDR3 coding sequence is TGCGCCAGCAGCTTTCAACTGGACGGCTACACCTTC. It yields the protein CASSFQLDGYTF.